This T cell receptor beta chain was sequenced for a study of radiation and T cells in renal cell carcinoma. Study information: Nephrectomy followed 15 Gy stereotactic body radiation by 4 weeks.

Study outcomes and limitations: Top tumor clonotypes rose in blood 2 weeks post-radiation, then contracted.

Time point reported: baseline pretreatment blood. Treatment described: 15 Gy SBRT to primary tumor, nephrectomy 4 weeks later. The tumor was a clear cell renal cell carcinoma. Only in-frame clones appear in the TCRdb table, and some are missing; sequencing was by immunoSEQ multiplex PCR. The sample has about 150,000 clones; about 85% are singletons. V shed 4 bases, J shed 0 bases, and the junction held 5 bases outside the gene matches. In germline, CDR1 is SQVTM, CDR2 ANQGSEA. The CDR3 extends over 14 amino acids. About this clone itself: Its antigen is currently unknown.

The source is a woman in her 70s with renal cell carcinoma. V gene TRBV29-1 combines with J gene TRBJ2-7, with 8 bases matching TRBD1. Sequenced material: blood, taken from a patient whose treatment included radiotherapy and nephrectomy. CDR3 sequence: CSVGRTGNSYEQYF. In DNA form, the CDR3 reads TGCAGCGTTGGTAGGACAGGGAACTCCTACGAGCAGTACTTC.